These T cell receptor beta chains were read from a single sample in a study of CD8+ T cells in alopecia areata. Sequenced by immunoSEQ multiplex PCR; TCRdb stores in-frame clones only, minus some. The table lists about 110,000 clones, approximately 59% of them singletons, with roughly 20% in the top ten. Sequenced: CD8+ T cells sorted from blood. The receptors here all came from a human donor in good health. Each CDR3 is given with its conserved first and last residue. A D gene is named only where the DNA matches it firmly. The listing skips clone size in some rows; elsewhere it reads once, few, many or a size class.

. | TRBJ2-7 | TRBV13 | . | CASSLGRSYEQYF | TGTGCCAGCAGCTTAGGCCGGTCCTACGAGCAGTACTTC
. | TRBJ2-7 | TRBV28 | . | CASSLSQGNAYEQYF | TGTGCCAGCAGTTTATCTCAGGGCAACGCCTACGAGCAGTACTTC
. | TRBJ2-2 | TRBV30 | TRBD2 | CAWSGLAGFVDTGELFF | TGTGCCTGGAGTGGACTAGCGGGGTTTGTCGACACCGGGGAGCTGTTTTTT
. | TRBJ2-7 | TRBV30 | TRBD1 | CAWSTGVGEQYF | TGTGCCTGGAGTACAGGGGTAGGGGAGCAGTACTTC
. | TRBJ2-1 | TRBV9 | . | CASSVGGWEQFF | TGTGCCAGCAGCGTAGGCGGGTGGGAGCAGTTCTTC
few | TRBJ2-5 | TRBV2 | TRBD2 | CASTPAGGPQETQYF | TGTGCCAGCACTCCCGCGGGGGGTCCTCAAGAGACCCAGTACTTC
few | TRBJ2-7 | TRBV2 | . | CASSANMYEQYF | TGTGCCAGCAGCGCTAATATGTACGAGCAGTACTTC
. | TRBJ2-6 | TRBV4-1 | . | CASSQVGANVLTF | TGCGCCAGCAGCCAGGTTGGGGCCAACGTCCTGACTTTC
. | TRBJ2-1 | TRBV27 | TRBD2 | CASSHLAGSSYNEQFF | TGTGCCAGCAGTCATCTAGCGGGAAGCTCCTACAATGAGCAGTTCTTC
few | TRBJ2-5 | TRBV6-5 | . | CASTAQGLQETQYF | TGTGCCAGCACAGCTCAGGGGCTGCAAGAGACCCAGTACTTC
few | TRBJ2-7 | TRBV27 | . | CASSFLGGNYEQYF | TGTGCCAGCAGTTTTTTAGGGGGAAACTACGAGCAGTACTTC
. | TRBJ2-7 | TRBV27 | . | CASSSRPGVEQYF | TGTGCCAGCAGTTCGCGCCCAGGGGTCGAGCAGTACTTC
many | TRBJ2-5 | TRBV15 | . | CATSRDGTEETQYF | TGTGCCACCAGCAGAGATGGGACGGAAGAGACCCAGTACTTC
. | TRBJ2-7 | TRBV5-1 | . | CASSYMISYEQYF | TGCGCCAGCAGCTACATGATCTCCTACGAGCAGTACTTC
. | TRBJ1-1 | TRBV7-9 | TRBD1 | CASSSQTRGDRFFTEAFF | TGTGCCAGCAGCTCACAAACCCGAGGGGACAGGTTCTTCACTGAAGCTTTCTTT
once | TRBJ2-6 | TRBV27 | . | CASSLYPGANVLTF | TGTGCCAGCAGTTTATACCCTGGGGCCAACGTCCTGACTTTC
. | TRBJ2-5 | TRBV7-9 | TRBD1 | CASTPPGQIQETQYF | TGTGCCAGCACCCCTCCGGGACAGATACAAGAGACCCAGTACTTC
once | TRBJ1-2 | TRBV7-9 | . | CASSLWPGLQDGYTF | TGTGCCAGCAGCTTATGGCCAGGCCTACAAGATGGCTACACCTTC
. | TRBJ1-2 | TRBV19 | TRBD1 | CASSKQGAWDGYTF | TGTGCCAGTAGTAAACAGGGGGCCTGGGATGGCTACACCTTC
once | TRBJ2-3 | TRBV29-1 | . | CSVEVGAGTDTQYF | TGCAGCGTTGAAGTAGGGGCCGGCACAGATACGCAGTATTTT
. | TRBJ2-7 | TRBV5-6 | TRBD2 | CASSFTSEAYEQYF | TGTGCCAGCAGCTTTACTAGCGAGGCCTACGAGCAGTACTTC
few | TRBJ1-2 | TRBV11-2 | TRBD1 | CASSQYRQGGSYGYTF | TGTGCCAGCAGCCAATACAGACAGGGGGGATCCTATGGCTACACCTTC
few | TRBJ1-1 | TRBV2 | TRBD1 | CASRGAGTRRTGAFF | TGTGCCAGCAGGGGAGCCGGGACAAGGCGGACAGGAGCTTTCTTT
. | TRBJ1-1 | TRBV7-2 | . | CASNLGGVGYTEAFF | TGTGCCAGCAACTTAGGCGGGGTCGGGTACACTGAAGCTTTCTTT
. | TRBJ2-5 | TRBV14 | . | CASSPRNQETQYF | TGTGCCAGCAGCCCTAGGAACCAAGAGACCCAGTACTTC
. | TRBJ2-3 | TRBV7-7 | . | CASSVDQTDTQYF | TGTGCTAGCAGCGTGGACCAGACAGATACGCAGTATTTT
. | TRBJ2-5 | TRBV28 | TRBD1 | CASSLTILRDRGDQETQYF | TGTGCCAGCAGTTTGACCATCTTACGGGACAGGGGAGACCAAGAGACCCAGTACTTC
. | TRBJ2-7 | TRBV2 | TRBD2 | CASSGGGGAYEQYF | TGTGCCAGCAGTGGTGGCGGGGGGGCCTACGAGCAGTACTTC
. | TRBJ2-7 | TRBV4-2 | . | CASSQATGAALSYEQYF | TGTGCCAGCAGCCAAGCGACGGGGGCGGCCCTCTCCTACGAGCAGTACTTC
. | TRBJ2-7 | TRBV5-1 | TRBD2 | CASSLAGGPYEQYF | TGCGCCAGCAGCCTAGCGGGGGGGCCTTACGAGCAGTACTTC
few | TRBJ2-3 | TRBV27 | . | CASSLLMGTDTQYF | TGTGCCAGCAGTCTTTTGATGGGTACAGATACGCAGTATTTT
. | TRBJ2-5 | TRBV6-5 | . | CASSYEPGGRAQYF | TGTGCCAGCAGTTACGAGCCAGGGGGGAGGGCCCAGTACTTC
. | TRBJ1-5 | TRBV7-8 | . | CASSSKAGPSNQPQHF | TGTGCCAGCAGCTCTAAGGCGGGACCGAGTAATCAGCCCCAGCATTTT
. | TRBJ2-7 | TRBV10-3 | . | CAIKDTHAYEQYF | TGTGCCATCAAGGATACCCACGCCTACGAGCAGTACTTC
. | TRBJ2-1 | TRBV19 | TRBD2 | CASSTLAGVYNEQFF | TGTGCCAGTAGTACCCTAGCGGGGGTGTACAATGAGCAGTTCTTC
many | TRBJ2-3 | TRBV6-4 | TRBD2 | CASSVGAGGPTDTQYF | TGTGCCAGCAGTGTGGGAGCGGGGGGGCCCACAGATACGCAGTATTTT
. | TRBJ1-2 | TRBV27 | . | CASSFERGYGYTF | TGTGCCAGCAGTTTCGAAAGGGGCTATGGCTACACCTTC
once | TRBJ2-7 | TRBV5-4 | TRBD2 | CASSLTSGAPLEQYF | TGTGCCAGCAGCTTAACTAGCGGGGCCCCCTTGGAGCAGTACTTC
few | TRBJ2-1 | TRBV6-4 | TRBD2 | CASSERGGRSNEQFF | TGTGCCAGCAGTGAGCGGGGGGGCCGGAGCAATGAGCAGTTCTTC
. | TRBJ2-5 | TRBV4-2 | . | CASSLAGGWWETQYF | TGTGCCAGCAGCCTAGCCGGGGGATGGTGGGAGACCCAGTACTTC
few | TRBJ1-2 | TRBV19 | . | CASSMVGNYGYTF | TGTGCCAGTAGTATGGTGGGGAACTATGGCTACACCTTC
. | TRBJ1-1 | TRBV28 | TRBD1 | CASSFPGQGGTEAFF | TGTGCCAGCAGTTTCCCGGGACAGGGGGGGACTGAAGCTTTCTTT
few | TRBJ2-5 | TRBV5-4 | . | CASSPDGTSETQYF | TGTGCCAGCAGCCCTGACGGGACTTCAGAGACCCAGTACTTC
. | TRBJ1-2 | TRBV5-8 | . | CASSQEEGRVDGYTF | TGCGCCAGCAGCCAAGAAGAGGGAAGGGTTGATGGCTACACCTTC